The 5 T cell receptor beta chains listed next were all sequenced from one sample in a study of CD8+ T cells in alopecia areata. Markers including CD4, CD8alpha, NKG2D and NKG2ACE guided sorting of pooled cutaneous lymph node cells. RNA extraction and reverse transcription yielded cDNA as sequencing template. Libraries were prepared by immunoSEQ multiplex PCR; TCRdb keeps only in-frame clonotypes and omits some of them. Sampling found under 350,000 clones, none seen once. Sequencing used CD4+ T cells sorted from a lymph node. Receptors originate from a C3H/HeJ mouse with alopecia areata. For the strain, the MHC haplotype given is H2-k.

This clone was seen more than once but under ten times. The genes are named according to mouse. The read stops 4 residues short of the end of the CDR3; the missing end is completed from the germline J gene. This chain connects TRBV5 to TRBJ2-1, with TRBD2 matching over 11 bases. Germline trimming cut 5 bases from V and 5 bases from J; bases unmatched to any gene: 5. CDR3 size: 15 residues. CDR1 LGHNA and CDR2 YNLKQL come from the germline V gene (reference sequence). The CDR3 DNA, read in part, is TGTGCCAGCAGCAGCGGGACTGGGGGTCATGCT. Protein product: CASSSGTGGHA. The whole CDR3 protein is CASSSGTGGHAEQFF.

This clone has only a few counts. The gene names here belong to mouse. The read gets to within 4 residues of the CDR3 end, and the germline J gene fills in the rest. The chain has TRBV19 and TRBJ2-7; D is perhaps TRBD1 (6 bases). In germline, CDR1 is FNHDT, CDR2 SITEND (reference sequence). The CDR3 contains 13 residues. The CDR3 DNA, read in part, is TGTGCCAGCAGGAGGCGGGACAAATAT. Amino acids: CASRRRDKY. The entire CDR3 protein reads CASRRRDKYEQYF.

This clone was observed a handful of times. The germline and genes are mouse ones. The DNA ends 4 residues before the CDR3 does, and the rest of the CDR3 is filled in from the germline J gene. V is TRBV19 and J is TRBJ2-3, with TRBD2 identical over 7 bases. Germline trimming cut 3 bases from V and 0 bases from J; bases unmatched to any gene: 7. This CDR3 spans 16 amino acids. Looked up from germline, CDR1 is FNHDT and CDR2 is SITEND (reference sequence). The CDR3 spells CASSTPGLTSAETLYF. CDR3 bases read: TGTGCCAGCAGTACCCCGGGACTGACTAGTGCAGAA.

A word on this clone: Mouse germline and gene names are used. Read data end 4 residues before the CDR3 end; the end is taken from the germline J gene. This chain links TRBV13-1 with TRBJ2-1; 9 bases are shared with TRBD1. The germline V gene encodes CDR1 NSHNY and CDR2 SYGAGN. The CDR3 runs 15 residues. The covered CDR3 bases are TGTGCCAGCAGTGAGACGGACAGGGGAGAGGCT. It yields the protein CASSETDRGEA. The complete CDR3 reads CASSETDRGEAEQFF.

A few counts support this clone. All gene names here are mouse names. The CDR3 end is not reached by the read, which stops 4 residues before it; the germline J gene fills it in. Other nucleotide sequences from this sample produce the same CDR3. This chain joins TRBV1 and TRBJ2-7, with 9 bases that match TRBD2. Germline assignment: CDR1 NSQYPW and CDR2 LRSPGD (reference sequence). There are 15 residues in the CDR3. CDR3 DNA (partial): TGCACCTGCAGTGCAGATCTGCTGGGGGGGTAT. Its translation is CTCSADLLGGY. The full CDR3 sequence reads CTCSADLLGGYEQYF.